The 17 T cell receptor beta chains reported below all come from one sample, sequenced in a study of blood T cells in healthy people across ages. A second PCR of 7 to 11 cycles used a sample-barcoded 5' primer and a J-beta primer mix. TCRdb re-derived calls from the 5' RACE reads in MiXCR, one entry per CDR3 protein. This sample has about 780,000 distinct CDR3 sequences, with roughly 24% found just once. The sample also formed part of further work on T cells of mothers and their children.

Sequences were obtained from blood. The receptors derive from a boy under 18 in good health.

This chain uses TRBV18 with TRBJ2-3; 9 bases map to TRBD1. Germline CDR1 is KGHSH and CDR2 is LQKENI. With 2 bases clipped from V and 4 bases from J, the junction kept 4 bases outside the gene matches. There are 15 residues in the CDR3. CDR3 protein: CASSPWDRDADTQYF. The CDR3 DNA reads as TGTGCCAGCTCACCATGGGACAGGGATGCAGATACGCAGTATTTT.

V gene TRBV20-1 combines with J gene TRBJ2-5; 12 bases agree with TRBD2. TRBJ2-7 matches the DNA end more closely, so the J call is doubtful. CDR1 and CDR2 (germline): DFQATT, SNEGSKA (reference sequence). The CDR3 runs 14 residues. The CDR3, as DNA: TGCAGTGCCTTTCCTAGCGGGGGGGCCGACGAGCAGTACTTC. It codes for CSAFPSGGADEQYF.

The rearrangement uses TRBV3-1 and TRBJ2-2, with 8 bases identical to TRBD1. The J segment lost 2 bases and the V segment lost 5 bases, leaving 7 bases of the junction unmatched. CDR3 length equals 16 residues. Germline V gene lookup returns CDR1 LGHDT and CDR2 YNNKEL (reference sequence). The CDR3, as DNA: TGTGCCAGCAGCACCAGGGGGCCTACTAACACCGGGGAGCTGTTTTTT. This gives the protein CASSTRGPTNTGELFF.

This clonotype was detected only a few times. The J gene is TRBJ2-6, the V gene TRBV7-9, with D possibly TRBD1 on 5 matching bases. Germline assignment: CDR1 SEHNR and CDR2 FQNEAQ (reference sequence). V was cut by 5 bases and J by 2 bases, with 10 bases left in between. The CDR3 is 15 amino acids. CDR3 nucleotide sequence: TGTGCCAGCAGCCTAGTAGGGGCTGGGGCCAACGTCCTGACTTTC. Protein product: CASSLVGAGANVLTF.

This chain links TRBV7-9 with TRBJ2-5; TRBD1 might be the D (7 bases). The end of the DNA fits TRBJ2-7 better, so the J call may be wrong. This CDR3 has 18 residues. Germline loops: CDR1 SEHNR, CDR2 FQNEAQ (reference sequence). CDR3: CASSFGPRGQLYSYEQYF. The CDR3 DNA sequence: TGTGCCAGCAGCTTCGGTCCGCGGGGACAGTTATACTCCTACGAGCAGTACTTC.

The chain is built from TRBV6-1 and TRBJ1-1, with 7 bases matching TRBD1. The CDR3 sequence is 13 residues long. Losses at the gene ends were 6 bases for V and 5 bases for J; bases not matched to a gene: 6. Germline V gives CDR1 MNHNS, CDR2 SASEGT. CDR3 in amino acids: CASRPDRETEAFF. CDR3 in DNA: TGTGCCAGCAGGCCCGACAGGGAAACTGAAGCTTTCTTT.

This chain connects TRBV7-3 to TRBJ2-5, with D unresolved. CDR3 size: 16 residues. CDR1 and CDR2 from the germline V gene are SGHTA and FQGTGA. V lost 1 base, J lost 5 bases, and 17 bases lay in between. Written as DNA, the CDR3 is TGTGCCAGCAGCTTAAACCCCAGTTTTGAGAGGGAGACCCAGTACTTC. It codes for CASSLNPSFERETQYF.

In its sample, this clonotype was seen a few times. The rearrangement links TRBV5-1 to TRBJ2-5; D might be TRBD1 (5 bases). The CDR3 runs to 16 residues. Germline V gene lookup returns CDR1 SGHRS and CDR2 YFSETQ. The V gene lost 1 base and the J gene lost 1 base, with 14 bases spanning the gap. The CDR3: CASSLRGSALQETQYF. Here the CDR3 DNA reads TGCGCCAGCAGCTTGAGGGGCAGCGCTCTCCAAGAGACCCAGTACTTC.

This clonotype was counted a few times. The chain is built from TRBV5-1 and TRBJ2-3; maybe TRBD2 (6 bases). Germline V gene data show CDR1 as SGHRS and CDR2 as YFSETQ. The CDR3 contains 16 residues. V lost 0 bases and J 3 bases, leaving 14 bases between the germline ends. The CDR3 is CASSLVGPGRTDTQYF. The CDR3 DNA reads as TGCGCCAGCAGCTTGGTAGGACCAGGGAGGACAGATACGCAGTATTTT.

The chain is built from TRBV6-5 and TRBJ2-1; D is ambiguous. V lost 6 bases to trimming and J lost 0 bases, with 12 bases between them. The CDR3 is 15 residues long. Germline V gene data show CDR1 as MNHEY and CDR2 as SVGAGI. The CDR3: CASRGLISSYNEQFF. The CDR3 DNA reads TGTGCCAGCAGGGGTTTGATTAGCTCCTACAATGAGCAGTTCTTC.

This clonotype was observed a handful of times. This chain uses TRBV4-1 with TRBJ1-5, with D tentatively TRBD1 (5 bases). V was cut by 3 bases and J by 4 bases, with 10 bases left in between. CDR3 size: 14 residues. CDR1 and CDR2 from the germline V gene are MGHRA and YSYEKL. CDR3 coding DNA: TGCGCCAGCAGCCATTGGGGCTCAAATCAGCCCCAGCATTTT. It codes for CASSHWGSNQPQHF.

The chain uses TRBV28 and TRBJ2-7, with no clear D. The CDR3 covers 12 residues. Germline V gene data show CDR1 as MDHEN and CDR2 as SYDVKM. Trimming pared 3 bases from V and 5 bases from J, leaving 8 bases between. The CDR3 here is CASSFGYHEQYF. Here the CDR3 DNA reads TGTGCCAGCAGTTTCGGGTACCACGAGCAGTACTTC.

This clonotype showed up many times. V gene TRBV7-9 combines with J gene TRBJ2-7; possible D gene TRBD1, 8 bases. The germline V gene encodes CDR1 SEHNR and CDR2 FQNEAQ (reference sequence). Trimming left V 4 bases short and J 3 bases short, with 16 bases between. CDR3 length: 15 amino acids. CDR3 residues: CASSSSGTGHYEQYF. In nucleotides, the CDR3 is TGTGCCAGCAGCTCCAGCGGGACAGGACACTACGAGCAGTACTTC.

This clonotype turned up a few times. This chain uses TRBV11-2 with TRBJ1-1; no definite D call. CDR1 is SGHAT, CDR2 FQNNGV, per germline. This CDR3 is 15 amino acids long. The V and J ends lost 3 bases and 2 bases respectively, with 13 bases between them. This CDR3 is CASSLRGLVNTEAFF. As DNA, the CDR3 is TGTGCCAGCAGCTTGAGAGGGCTAGTTAACACTGAAGCTTTCTTT.

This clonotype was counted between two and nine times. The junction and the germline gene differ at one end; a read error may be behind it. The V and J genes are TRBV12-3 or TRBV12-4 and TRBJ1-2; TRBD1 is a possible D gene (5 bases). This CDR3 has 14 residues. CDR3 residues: CASSLAIGGYGNTF. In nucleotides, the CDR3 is TGTGCCAGCAGTTTAGCCATCGGGGGGTATGGCAACACCTTC.

CDR3 in DNA: TGTGCCATCACTCCGAGGGTGAACACTGAAGCTTTCTTT. Protein product: CAITPRVNTEAFF. This chain links TRBV10-3 with TRBJ1-1; the D is unclear. CDR1 ENHRY and CDR2 SYGVKD come from the germline V gene. V was pared by 7 bases and J by 0 bases, with 9 bases between. This CDR3 contains 13 residues.

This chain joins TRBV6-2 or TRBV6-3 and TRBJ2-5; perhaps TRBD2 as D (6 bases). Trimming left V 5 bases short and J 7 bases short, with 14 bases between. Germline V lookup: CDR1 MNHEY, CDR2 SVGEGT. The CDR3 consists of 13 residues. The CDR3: CASSETSWGTQYF. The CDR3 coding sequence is TGTGCCAGCAGTGAGACTAGTTGGGGGACCCAGTACTTC.